The rows below give T cell receptor beta chains drawn from one sample of a study of T cells in Graves' hyperthyroidism and ophthalmopathy. MiXCR, applied by TCRdb to the multiplex PCR reads, yields one record per CDR3 protein. The sample shows around 300,000 distinct CDR3 sequences, roughly an eighth of them seen only once. Sequencing was performed on blood. The source of these receptors is a woman in her thirties or forties with Graves' hyperthyroidism. The CDR3 runs from the conserved cysteine through the conserved F or W. The D gene is left open where the match is weak. The size field is filled for only some rows; it gives once, few, many or a size class.

V	size	D	J	DNA	CDR3
TRBV7-9	-	TRBD2	TRBJ2-1	TGTGCCAGCAGCTTGGCTAGCGGGAGTGGGGCCTACAATGAGCAGTTCTTC	CASSLASGSGAYNEQFF
TRBV30	-	-	TRBJ1-2	TGTGCCTGGGCCCGCTTGGGGGGCGATGGCTACACCTTC	CAWARLGGDGYTF
TRBV27	few	-	TRBJ2-7	TGTGCCAGCAGGAGCGCAGGGGCCCACGAGCAGTACTTC	CASRSAGAHEQYF
TRBV9	-	-	TRBJ1-5	TGTGCCAGCAGCGGGGCAGGGGCCAAGCAGCCCCAGCATTTT	CASSGAGAKQPQHF
TRBV19	few	TRBD1	TRBJ2-1	TGTGCCAGTAGTGTTACAGGGGCCGGGGAGCAGTTCTTC	CASSVTGAGEQFF
TRBV15	many	TRBD2	TRBJ2-7	TGTGCCACCAGCAGTGATTATAGCGGGATCTACGAGCAGTACTTC	CATSSDYSGIYEQYF
TRBV19	-	-	TRBJ2-3	TGTGCCAGTAGTCCTGGAATAGACGGAGATACGCAGTATTTT	CASSPGIDGDTQYF
TRBV30	many	-	TRBJ1-4	TGTGCCTGGCAAGGGGGATTTAATGAAAAACTGTTTTTT	CAWQGGFNEKLFF
TRBV6-1	-	TRBD1	TRBJ1-5	TGTGCCAGCAGTGTACACCCACTCGGACAGGGTTATAGCAATCAGCCCCAGCATTTT	CASSVHPLGQGYSNQPQHF
TRBV7-2	few	-	TRBJ2-7	TGTGCCAGCAGCAAGGGTTCGGGGAGCTCCTACGAGCAGTACTTC	CASSKGSGSSYEQYF
TRBV20-1	many	-	TRBJ2-3	TGCAGTGATGGGGACGTAAAAAAAGATACGCAGTATTTT	CSDGDVKKDTQYF
TRBV6-6	few	-	TRBJ1-1	TGTGCCAGCAGTTACATGCAGGGTGGCACTGAAGCTTTCTTT	CASSYMQGGTEAFF
TRBV10-2	many	TRBD1	TRBJ1-2	TGCGCCAGCAGAACAGGGGGCGCGGACTATGGCTACACCTTC	CASRTGGADYGYTF
TRBV2	many	TRBD1	TRBJ1-3	TGTGCCAGCACAAAACCTGGACAGGGGGCTGGAAACACCATATATTTT	CASTKPGQGAGNTIYF
TRBV4-2	-	-	TRBJ1-5	TGTGCCAGCAGCCATCACGGGGACGGCAATCAGCCCCAGCATTTT	CASSHHGDGNQPQHF
TRBV12-3/TRBV12-4	many	TRBD1	TRBJ1-2	TGTGCCAGCTGGGACAGGGCTAGGTTTGGGAGCCATGGCTACACCTTC	CASWDRARFGSHGYTF
TRBV3-1	many	TRBD2	TRBJ2-1	TGTGCCAGCAGCCAACCTAGCGGGTACAATGAGCAGTTCTTC	CASSQPSGYNEQFF
TRBV20-1	few	TRBD2	TRBJ2-7	TGCAGTGCTCGGAGGACTAGCGGGGACTACGAGCAGTACTTC	CSARRTSGDYEQYF
TRBV18	few	-	TRBJ1-5	TGTGCCAGCTCCCTTGACAGCAATCGGCCCCAGCATTTT	CASSLDSNRPQHF
TRBV10-3	many	-	TRBJ1-5	TGTGCCTCCTCAGGGGCTAATCAGCCCCAGCATTTT	CASSGANQPQHF
TRBV3-1	-	-	TRBJ2-5	TGTGCCAGCAGCCTAAGCCCAACAGACGTCCAAGAGACCCAGTACTTC	CASSLSPTDVQETQYF
TRBV10-3	-	-	TRBJ2-6	TGTGCCATCAGTCGTAGGCAGGGGTCCTCCTCTGGGGCCAACGTCCTGACTTTC	CAISRRQGSSSGANVLTF
TRBV6-1	few	-	TRBJ2-5	TGTGCCAGCAGTGAAGGGGAAAACTCCCGGGAGACCCAGTACTTC	CASSEGENSRETQYF
TRBV7-3	many	-	TRBJ2-1	TGTGCCAGCAGCTTAAGGGCAGGGTCTTACAATGAGCAGTTCTTC	CASSLRAGSYNEQFF
TRBV29-1	many	-	TRBJ1-1	TGCAGCGGGGAGGGGGGAATGAACACTGAAGCTTTCTTT	CSGEGGMNTEAFF
TRBV19	many	-	TRBJ2-7	TGTGCCAGTAGGTCTAGCGAGACCTACGAGCAGTACTTC	CASRSSETYEQYF
TRBV12-3/TRBV12-4	many	TRBD2	TRBJ2-3	TGTGCCAGCAGTATTGGACTAGCGGGGAGCACAGATACGCAGTATTTT	CASSIGLAGSTDTQYF
TRBV11-2	-	TRBD2	TRBJ2-3	TGTGCCAGCAGCCCAATCGGGGGGGATATAGATACGCAGTATTTT	CASSPIGGDIDTQYF
TRBV12-3/TRBV12-4	many	TRBD1	TRBJ2-5	TGTGCCAGCAGAATCGCATCAGGGGGAGAGACCCAGTACTTC	CASRIASGGETQYF
TRBV11-1	many	TRBD1	TRBJ2-7	TGTGCCAGCAGTTCCGACAGGGGAGTCTACGAGCAGTACTTC	CASSSDRGVYEQYF
TRBV6-1	-	TRBD1	TRBJ1-3	TGTGCCAGCAGTCGACAGGGGGACCCGAGAGGAAACACCATATATTTT	CASSRQGDPRGNTIYF
TRBV20-1	many	-	TRBJ1-2	TGCAGTGCTAGACGGGGCCCCGGGGCTGGCTACACCTTC	CSARRGPGAGYTF
TRBV30	many	-	TRBJ2-5	TGTGCCTGGAGTGTAGCAGGGAGAGAGACCCAGTACTTC	CAWSVAGRETQYF
TRBV20-1	few	-	TRBJ1-2	TGCAGTGCTAGAGTGTCGGGAGTCCAGGGGAATACCTATGGCTACACCTTC	CSARVSGVQGNTYGYTF
TRBV10-1	-	TRBD1	TRBJ2-1	TGCGCCAGCAGTGACGCCGGGACAGGGGTCTACAATGAGCAGTTCTTC	CASSDAGTGVYNEQFF
TRBV7-2	-	TRBD1	TRBJ2-5	TGTGCCAGCAGGGACAGGGCCGGAGAGACCCAGTACTTC	CASRDRAGETQYF
TRBV5-1	-	TRBD2	TRBJ2-1	TGCGCCAGCAGCATTCTAGCGGGAGTCCCTTACAATGAGCAGTTCTTC	CASSILAGVPYNEQFF
TRBV6-1	-	-	TRBJ1-6	TGTGCCAGCCGGGACCATAATTCACCCCTCCACTTT	CASRDHNSPLHF
TRBV20-1	many	-	TRBJ1-1	TGCAGTGCTAGTCCCCCGGGGGACGCTGAAGCTTTCTTT	CSASPPGDAEAFF
TRBV3-1	many	-	TRBJ2-5	TGTGCCAGCAGCCAGGGACTCGTCGAGACCCAGTACTTC	CASSQGLVETQYF
TRBV25-1	-	TRBD1	TRBJ2-5	TGTGCCAGCAGTGAATCGACCGGGACAGGGCGGGTTTCGCTCGAAGAGACCCAGTACTTC	CASSESTGTGRVSLEETQYF
TRBV6-2/TRBV6-3	many	TRBD1	TRBJ2-2	TGTGCCACCCAGACGGACAGGGGAAGCGGGGAGCTGTTTTTT	CATQTDRGSGELFF
TRBV11-2	many	-	TRBJ2-1	TGTGCCAGCAGCCGAGAAGGGCCATTCGATGAGCAGTTCTTC	CASSREGPFDEQFF
TRBV28	many	TRBD2	TRBJ2-1	TGTGCCAGCACCCCCGGGGGGGGGATGAATGAGCAGTTCTTC	CASTPGGGMNEQFF
TRBV30	few	-	TRBJ2-7	TGTGCCTGGAGTGGCGGTTCGCGGGCTTGGGAGCAGTACTTC	CAWSGGSRAWEQYF
TRBV7-8	-	TRBD2	TRBJ2-3	TGTGCCAGCAGCTCCTGGGGACTAGCGGGAGGAGGGGCAGATACGCAGTATTTT	CASSSWGLAGGGADTQYF
TRBV7-9	many	-	TRBJ1-1	TGTGCCAGCAGCTTTCCACTCGGGCGGCAGATGAACACTGAAGCTTTCTTT	CASSFPLGRQMNTEAFF
TRBV7-2	few	TRBD2	TRBJ2-3	TGTGCCACCGCCCTGGTGGGTAGCGGGAGTGATACGCAGTATTTT	CATALVGSGSDTQYF
TRBV20-1	once	-	TRBJ2-7	TGCAGTGTGGGCCGTGGTGGGGAGCAGTACTTC	CSVGRGGEQYF
TRBV28	many	-	TRBJ2-1	TGTGCCAGCAGTTCCACAGGGCGCGTGATAAATGAGCAGTTCTTC	CASSSTGRVINEQFF
TRBV20-1	many	TRBD1	TRBJ1-3	TGCAGTGCTGTGACAGGGTCTGGAAACACCATATATTTT	CSAVTGSGNTIYF
TRBV20-1	many	-	TRBJ2-2	TGCAGTGCCAGTTCCCCGGCTAGTGAAAACACCGGGGAGCTGTTTTTT	CSASSPASENTGELFF
TRBV2	many	-	TRBJ1-2	TGTGCCAGCAGTCAGCAGGGGAATGGCTACACCTTC	CASSQQGNGYTF
TRBV5-1	-	-	TRBJ1-2	TGCGCCAGCAGCTTGGGACATTTCTCTGGATATGGCTACACCTTC	CASSLGHFSGYGYTF
TRBV10-3	few	-	TRBJ1-3	TGTGCCATCAAGGAGGACGGCTCTGGAAACACCATATATTTT	CAIKEDGSGNTIYF